The 25 T cell receptor beta chains below were found in one sample sequenced in a study of blood T cell repertoires in COVID-19. TCRdb's table, derived via immunoSEQ multiplex PCR, lists solely in-frame clones and lacks some. This sample has around 250,000 clones, with approximately 83% found just once. The sample consisted of peripheral blood. Receptor source: a man between 45 and 60 years old with active or convalescent COVID-19.

The rearrangement joins TRBV2 to TRBJ1-1; tentatively, D is TRBD1 (6 bases). Trimming took 2 bases from V and 5 from J, leaving 15 bases between them. Germline V gene data show CDR1 as SNHLY and CDR2 as FYNNEI. The CDR3 has 15 amino acids. CDR3 in amino acids: CASSEITGWGTEAFF. CDR3 coding DNA: TGTGCCAGCAGTGAAATCACAGGGTGGGGGACTGAAGCTTTCTTT.

The chain is built from TRBV29-1 and TRBJ1-1; 7 nucleotides agree with TRBD1. Germline CDR1 SQVTM, CDR2 ANQGSEA. This CDR3 is 13 amino acids long. CDR3 region: CGAAGQRGTEAFF. DNA for the CDR3: TGCGGAGCGGCGGGACAGAGAGGCACTGAAGCTTTCTTT.

V usage is TRBV9 and J usage is TRBJ2-7, with a tentative D call TRBD2 (6 bases). This CDR3 has 13 residues. Germline V gives CDR1 SGDLS, CDR2 YYNGEE. Trimming pared 3 bases from V and 7 bases from J, leaving 14 bases between. The CDR3 region has the DNA TGTGCCAGCAGCGCCCAGCTCGGGGGAGAGCAGTACTTC. It encodes CASSAQLGGEQYF.

V and J are TRBV25-1 and TRBJ1-6; 9 bases align to TRBD1. The CDR3 totals 14 residues. The V segment lost 6 bases and the J segment 7 bases; nucleotides outside the gene matches: 4. Germline CDR1 MGHDK, CDR2 SYGVNS. DNA for the CDR3: TGTGCCAGCAGCGCCGACAGGGGGAATTCACCCCTCCACTTT. Translation gives CASSADRGNSPLHF.

The chain links TRBV12-3 or TRBV12-4 to TRBJ1-6; unclear D gene. This CDR3 has 13 residues. V shed 0 bases and J shed 7 bases, with 4 bases lying between them. The CDR3 region is CASSLAENSPLHF. The CDR3 DNA follows: TGTGCCAGCAGTTTAGCGGAGAATTCACCCCTCCACTTT.

The J gene is TRBJ2-3, the V gene TRBV11-3; no definite D call. This CDR3 region has 14 residues. Germline values: CDR1 SGHNT, CDR2 YENEEA. V was pared by 5 bases and J by 2 bases, with 11 bases between. CDR3 in amino acids: CASSATPHTDTQYF. The CDR3 bases are TGTGCCAGCAGCGCAACTCCCCACACAGATACGCAGTATTTT. Full variable domain (missing parts from reference TRBV11-3 and TRBJ2-3): EAGVVQSPRYKIIEKKQPVAFWCNPISGHNTLYWYLQNLGQGPELLIRYENEEAVDDSQLPKDRFSAERLKGVDSTLKIQPAELGDSAVYLCASSATPHTDTQYFGPGTRLTVL.

The chain is built from TRBV20-1 and TRBJ2-5; D unresolved. From germline, CDR1 is DFQATT and CDR2 SNEGSKA (reference sequence). CDR3 size: 10 residues. V was trimmed by 4 bases and J by 5 bases, leaving 5 bases between them. CDR3 coding DNA: TGCAGTGCTATTCTGGAGACCCAGTACTTC. The encoded protein is CSAILETQYF.

This chain connects TRBV2 to TRBJ1-1; D possibly corresponds to TRBD1 (5 bases). Germline V gene lookup returns CDR1 SNHLY and CDR2 FYNNEI. CDR3 length: 11 residues. V was pared by 8 bases and J by 7 bases, with 11 bases between. In nucleotides, the CDR3 is TGTGCCAGCGGACACGGCTATGAAGCTTTCTTT. Translating gives CASGHGYEAFF. The full variable domain, completed using reference TRBV2 and TRBJ1-1, is EPEVTQTPSHQVTQMGQEVILRCVPISNHLYFYWYRQILGQKVEFLVSFYNNEISEKSEIFDDQFSVERPDGSNFTLKIRSTKLEDSAMYFCASGHGYEAFFGQGTRLTVV.

The V and J genes are TRBV19 and TRBJ1-1; 7 nucleotides align to TRBD1. CDR1 and CDR2 from the germline V gene are LNHDA and SQIVND (reference sequence). V trimming: 5 bases; J trimming: 1 base; junction bases outside the gene matches: 4. This CDR3 comprises 14 residues. The CDR3 loop reads CASSGRQGNTEAFF. CDR3 nucleotide sequence: TGTGCCAGTAGTGGACGACAGGGGAACACTGAAGCTTTCTTT.

The chain has TRBV6-6 and TRBJ1-4; perhaps TRBD1 as D (6 bases). The CDR3 runs to 13 residues. Germline V gene lookup returns CDR1 MNHNY and CDR2 SVGAGI (reference sequence). Trimming removed 10 bases at V and 8 bases at J, with 17 bases between. The CDR3 region is CATKKPGEEKLFF. The CDR3 nucleotides read TGTGCCACCAAGAAGCCAGGGGAAGAAAAACTGTTTTTT.

The J gene is TRBJ2-3, the V gene TRBV15; 10 nucleotides align to TRBD2. Per the germline V gene, CDR1 is LNHNV and CDR2 is YYDKDF (reference sequence). Unmatched junction bases numbered 3, after V lost 3 bases and J lost 0 bases. This CDR3 is built from 16 residues. CDR3 loop: CATSSLAGASTDTQYF. The DNA of the CDR3 is TGTGCCACCAGCAGCCTAGCGGGGGCTAGCACAGATACGCAGTATTTT.

The rearrangement uses TRBV14 and TRBJ1-4; no firm D call. V shed 0 bases and J shed 8 bases, with 13 bases lying between them. This CDR3 spans 15 amino acids. Per germline, CDR1 SGHDN and CDR2 FVKESK. CDR3 in DNA: TGTGCCAGCAGCCAAGAGGGCGGGCTGGGAGAAAAACTGTTTTTT. Translated: CASSQEGGLGEKLFF.

This chain links TRBV4-3 with TRBJ1-4; 9 positions agree with TRBD1. Germline CDR1 and CDR2: LGHNA and YSLEER. The CDR3 runs to 15 residues. V gave up 2 bases and J gave up 7 bases; unmatched junction bases: 5. The CDR3 region has the DNA TGCGCCAGCAGCCAATTACAGGGGGCCAGTGAAAAACTGTTTTTT. Amino acids: CASSQLQGASEKLFF.

This clone was recorded a few times. This chain uses TRBV7-6 with TRBJ2-2; D may be TRBD2 (7 bases). Germline CDR1 reads SGHVS; CDR2 reads FNYEAQ. Trimming pared 1 base from V and 2 bases from J, leaving 8 bases between. CDR3 length: 15 amino acids. This CDR3 reads CASSLGGGNTGELFF. The CDR3 coding sequence is TGTGCCAGCAGCTTAGGGGGGGGCAACACCGGGGAGCTGTTTTTT.

The chain carries TRBV5-6 and TRBJ1-4; tentatively, D is TRBD1 (6 bases). The V gene lost 0 bases and the J gene lost 4 bases, with 10 bases spanning the gap. Germline lookup yields CDR1 SGHDT and CDR2 YYEEEE. CDR3 size: 15 residues. The CDR3 sequence: CASSLGQANNEKLFF. CDR3 nucleotide sequence: TGTGCCAGCAGCTTGGGACAGGCTAATAATGAAAAACTGTTTTTT. The variable domain in full, with the rest retrieved from reference TRBV5-6 and TRBJ1-4, is DAGVTQSPTHLIKTRGQQVTLRCSPKSGHDTVSWYQQALGQGPQFIFQYYEEEERQRGNFPDRFSGHQFPNYSSELNVNALLLGDSALYLCASSLGQANNEKLFFGSGTQLSVL.

The CDR3 region has the DNA TGTGCCAGCAGCTTAACTTGGGCAGGGGTTAATTCACCCCTCCACTTT. Translation gives CASSLTWAGVNSPLHF. The genes are TRBV7-8 and TRBJ1-6; D perhaps matches TRBD1 (6 bases). The CDR3 has 16 residues. Trimming removed 2 bases from V and 6 bases from J, with 14 bases in between. Germline V lookup: CDR1 SGHVS, CDR2 FQNEAQ.

The CDR3 region has the DNA TGTGCCAGCAGCGTAGGGACAGGGGGCGCTGAATTTGGCTACACCTTC. Protein: CASSVGTGGAEFGYTF. V usage is TRBV9 and J usage is TRBJ1-2; 11 bases agree with TRBD1. The CDR3 covers 16 residues. CDR1 and CDR2 from the germline V gene are SGDLS and YYNGEE. V gave up 0 bases and J gave up 7 bases; unmatched junction bases: 8.

The chain is built from TRBV19 and TRBJ2-3; D possibly corresponds to TRBD2 (7 bases). V lost 4 bases and J 5 bases, leaving 16 bases between the germline ends. Germline CDR1 is LNHDA and CDR2 is SQIVND (reference sequence). The CDR3 extends over 15 amino acids. The CDR3 DNA reads as TGTGCCAGTAGTACCGGGGGGCTGGCGGTAGATACGCAGTATTTT. Protein: CASSTGGLAVDTQYF.

This rearrangement joins TRBV20-1 to TRBJ1-1; D call uncertain. V lost 3 bases, J lost 4 bases, and 15 bases lay in between. The CDR3 length is 14 residues. Germline CDR1 DFQATT, CDR2 SNEGSKA (reference sequence). The CDR3 DNA reads as TGCAGTGCTAGTAGAGGAGGGCCGGTCACTGAAGCTTTCTTT. Residues: CSASRGGPVTEAFF.

The chain uses TRBV4-3 and TRBJ1-4; possible D gene TRBD1, 5 bases. The CDR3 consists of 16 residues. With 4 bases removed from V and 2 bases from J, the gap between germline ends came to 14 bases. In germline, CDR1 is LGHNA, CDR2 YSLEER. The DNA for the CDR3 is TGCGCCAGCAGCCGAAGGGCCGGGGGGACTAATGAAAAACTGTTTTTT. It encodes CASSRRAGGTNEKLFF.

The J gene is TRBJ2-5, the V gene TRBV5-1, with D tentatively TRBD1 (6 bases). CDR3 length equals 15 residues. The V gene's germline CDR1 is SGHRS and CDR2 YFSETQ. Trimming took 0 bases from V and 1 from J, leaving 10 bases between them. CDR3 loop: CASSLDGQPQETQYF. The CDR3, as DNA: TGCGCCAGCAGCTTGGATGGACAGCCCCAAGAGACCCAGTACTTC.

The chain is built from TRBV10-3 and TRBJ1-6; 9 nucleotides agree with TRBD1. CDR1 and CDR2 (germline): ENHRY, SYGVKD. V was clipped by 4 bases and J by 7 bases; unmatched bases: 2. The CDR3 is 14 residues long. The CDR3 protein is CAISVDRGNSPLHF. The CDR3 coding sequence is TGTGCCATCAGTGTAGACAGGGGGAATTCACCCCTCCACTTT.

This clone was seen more than once but under ten times. This chain uses TRBV27 with TRBJ2-7; a possible D gene is TRBD2 (5 bases). The CDR3 has 13 amino acids. Germline loops: CDR1 MNHEY, CDR2 SMNVEV (reference sequence). V dropped 8 bases and J dropped 2 bases, with 13 bases sitting between them. The CDR3 reads CASSEHGTYEQYF. The CDR3 DNA sequence: TGTGCCAGCTCCGAGCACGGGACCTACGAGCAGTACTTC.

V and J are TRBV2 and TRBJ1-4, with a tentative D call TRBD1 (6 bases). The CDR3 is made up of 14 amino acids. V was shortened by 7 bases and J by 3 bases, with 12 bases between the two germline ends. Germline V gives CDR1 SNHLY, CDR2 FYNNEI. This CDR3 reads CASKGGQANEKLFF. The CDR3 bases are TGTGCCAGCAAAGGGGGACAAGCTAATGAAAAACTGTTTTTT.

The chain links TRBV5-1 to TRBJ2-1, with 7 bases lining up with TRBD1. V was clipped by 7 bases and J by 7 bases; unmatched bases: 2. The CDR3 has 11 residues. Germline V gene lookup returns CDR1 SGHRS and CDR2 YFSETQ. The CDR3 spells CASFRGNEQFF. The CDR3 DNA reads as TGCGCCAGCTTCAGGGGGAATGAGCAGTTCTTC. Full variable domain (missing parts from reference TRBV5-1 and TRBJ2-1): KAGVTQTPRYLIKTRGQQVTLSCSPISGHRSVSWYQQTPGQGLQFLFEYFSETQRNKGNFPGRFSGRQFSNSRSEMNVSTLELGDSALYLCASFRGNEQFFGPGTRLTVL.